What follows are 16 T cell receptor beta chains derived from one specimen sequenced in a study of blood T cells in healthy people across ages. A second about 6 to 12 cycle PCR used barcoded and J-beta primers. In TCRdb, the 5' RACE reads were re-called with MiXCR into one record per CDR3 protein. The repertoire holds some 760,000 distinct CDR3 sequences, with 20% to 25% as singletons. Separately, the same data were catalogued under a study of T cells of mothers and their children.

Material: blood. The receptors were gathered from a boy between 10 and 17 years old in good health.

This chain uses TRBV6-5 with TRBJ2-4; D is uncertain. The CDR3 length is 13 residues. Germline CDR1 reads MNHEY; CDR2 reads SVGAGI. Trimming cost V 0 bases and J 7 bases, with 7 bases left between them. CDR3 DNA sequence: TGTGCCAGCAGTTACTCAAGCACCAACATTCAGTACTTC. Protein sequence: CASSYSSTNIQYF.

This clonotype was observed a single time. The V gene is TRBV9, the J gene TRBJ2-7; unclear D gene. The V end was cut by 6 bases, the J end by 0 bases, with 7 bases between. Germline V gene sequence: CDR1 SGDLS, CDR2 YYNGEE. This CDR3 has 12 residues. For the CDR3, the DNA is TGTGCCAGCAAAGGTGACTCCTACGAGCAGTACTTC. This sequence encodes CASKGDSYEQYF.

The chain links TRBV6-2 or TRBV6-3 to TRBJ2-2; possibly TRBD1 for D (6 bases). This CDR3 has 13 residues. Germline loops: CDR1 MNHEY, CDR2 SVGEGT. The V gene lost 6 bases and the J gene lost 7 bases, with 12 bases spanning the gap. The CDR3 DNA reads TGTGCCAGCAGCTCACAGGGCGACGGGGAGCTGTTTTTT. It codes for CASSSQGDGELFF.

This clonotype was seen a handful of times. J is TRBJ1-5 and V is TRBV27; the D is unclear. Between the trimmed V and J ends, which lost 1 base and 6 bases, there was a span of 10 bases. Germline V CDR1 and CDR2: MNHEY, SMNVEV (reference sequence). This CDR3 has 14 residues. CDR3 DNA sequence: TGTGCCAGCAGTTTATGGAGGGCTGGTCAGCCCCAGCATTTT. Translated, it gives CASSLWRAGQPQHF.

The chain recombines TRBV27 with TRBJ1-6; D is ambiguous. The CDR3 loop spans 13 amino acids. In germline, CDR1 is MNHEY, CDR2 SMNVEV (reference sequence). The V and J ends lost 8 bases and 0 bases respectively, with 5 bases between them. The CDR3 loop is CASGDSYNSPLHF. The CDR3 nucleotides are TGTGCCAGCGGGGACTCCTATAATTCACCCCTCCACTTT.

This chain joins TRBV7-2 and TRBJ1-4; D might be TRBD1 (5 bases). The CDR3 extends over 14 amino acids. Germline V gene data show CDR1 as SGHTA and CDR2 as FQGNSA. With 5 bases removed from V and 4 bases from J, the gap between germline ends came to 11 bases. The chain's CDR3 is CASSKGRNNEKLFF. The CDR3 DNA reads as TGTGCCAGCAGCAAGGGACGGAATAATGAAAAACTGTTTTTT.

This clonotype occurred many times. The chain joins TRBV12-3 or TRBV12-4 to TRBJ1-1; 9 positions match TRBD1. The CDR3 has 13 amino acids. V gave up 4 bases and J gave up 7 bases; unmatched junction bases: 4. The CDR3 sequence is CASSYLDRGEAFF. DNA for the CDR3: TGTGCCAGCAGTTACTTGGACAGGGGTGAAGCTTTCTTT.

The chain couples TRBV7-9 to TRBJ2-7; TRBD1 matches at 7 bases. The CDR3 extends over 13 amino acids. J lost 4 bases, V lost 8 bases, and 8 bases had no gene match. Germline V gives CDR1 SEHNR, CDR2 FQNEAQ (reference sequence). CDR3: CASRPDRTYEQYF. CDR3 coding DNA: TGTGCCAGCCGCCCGGACAGGACGTACGAGCAGTACTTC.

The CDR3 is CASSSGTSGRQETQYF. DNA for the CDR3: TGTGCCAGCAGTTCCGGGACTAGCGGGCGCCAAGAGACCCAGTACTTC. V is TRBV28 and J is TRBJ2-5; 12 bases are a match to TRBD2. Looked up from germline, CDR1 is MDHEN and CDR2 is SYDVKM. V gave up 4 bases and J gave up 1 base; unmatched junction bases: 4. The CDR3 length is 16 residues.

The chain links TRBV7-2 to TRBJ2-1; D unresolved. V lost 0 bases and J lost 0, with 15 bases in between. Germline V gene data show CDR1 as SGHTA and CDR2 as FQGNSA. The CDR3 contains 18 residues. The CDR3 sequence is CASSLASLRLSSYNEQFF. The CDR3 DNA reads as TGTGCCAGCAGCTTAGCTTCACTTAGATTGAGCTCCTACAATGAGCAGTTCTTC.

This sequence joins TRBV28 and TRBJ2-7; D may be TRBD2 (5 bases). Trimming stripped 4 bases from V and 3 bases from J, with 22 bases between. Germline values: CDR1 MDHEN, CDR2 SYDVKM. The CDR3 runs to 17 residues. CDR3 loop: CASSSLELRVSHYEQYF. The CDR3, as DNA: TGTGCCAGCAGTTCCTTGGAACTGAGGGTCTCCCACTACGAGCAGTACTTC.

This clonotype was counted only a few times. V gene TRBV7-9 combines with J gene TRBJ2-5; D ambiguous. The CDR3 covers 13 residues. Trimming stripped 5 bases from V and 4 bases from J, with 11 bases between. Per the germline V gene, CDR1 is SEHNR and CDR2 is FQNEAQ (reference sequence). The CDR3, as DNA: TGTGCCAGCAGCGAGCCCCCAGGAGAGACCCAGTACTTC. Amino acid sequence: CASSEPPGETQYF.

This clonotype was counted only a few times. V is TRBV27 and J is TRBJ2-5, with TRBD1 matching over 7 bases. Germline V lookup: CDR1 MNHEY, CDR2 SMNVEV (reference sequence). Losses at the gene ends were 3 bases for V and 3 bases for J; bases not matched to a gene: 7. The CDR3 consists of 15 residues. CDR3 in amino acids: CASSFLAGGKETQYF. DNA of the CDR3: TGTGCCAGCAGTTTCTTAGCAGGGGGAAAAGAGACCCAGTACTTC.

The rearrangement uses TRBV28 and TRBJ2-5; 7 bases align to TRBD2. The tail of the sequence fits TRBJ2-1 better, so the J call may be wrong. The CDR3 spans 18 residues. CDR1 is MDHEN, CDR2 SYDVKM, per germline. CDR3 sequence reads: CASSLRDYPRKTYNEQFF. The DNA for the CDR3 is TGTGCCAGCAGTTTACGGGACTACCCACGCAAGACCTACAATGAGCAGTTCTTC.

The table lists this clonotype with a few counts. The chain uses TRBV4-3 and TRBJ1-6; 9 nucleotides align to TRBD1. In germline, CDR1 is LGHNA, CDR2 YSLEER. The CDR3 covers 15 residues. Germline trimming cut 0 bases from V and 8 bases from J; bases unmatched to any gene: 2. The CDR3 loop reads CASSQDRDRDSPLHF. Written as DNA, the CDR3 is TGCGCCAGCAGCCAAGACCGGGACAGGGATTCACCCCTCCACTTT.

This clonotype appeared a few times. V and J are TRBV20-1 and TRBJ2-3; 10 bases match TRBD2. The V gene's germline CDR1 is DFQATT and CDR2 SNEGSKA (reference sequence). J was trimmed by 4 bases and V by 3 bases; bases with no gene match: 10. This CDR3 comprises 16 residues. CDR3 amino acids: CSASKGSGGPADTQYF. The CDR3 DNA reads TGCAGTGCTAGTAAGGGTAGCGGGGGGCCCGCAGATACGCAGTATTTT.